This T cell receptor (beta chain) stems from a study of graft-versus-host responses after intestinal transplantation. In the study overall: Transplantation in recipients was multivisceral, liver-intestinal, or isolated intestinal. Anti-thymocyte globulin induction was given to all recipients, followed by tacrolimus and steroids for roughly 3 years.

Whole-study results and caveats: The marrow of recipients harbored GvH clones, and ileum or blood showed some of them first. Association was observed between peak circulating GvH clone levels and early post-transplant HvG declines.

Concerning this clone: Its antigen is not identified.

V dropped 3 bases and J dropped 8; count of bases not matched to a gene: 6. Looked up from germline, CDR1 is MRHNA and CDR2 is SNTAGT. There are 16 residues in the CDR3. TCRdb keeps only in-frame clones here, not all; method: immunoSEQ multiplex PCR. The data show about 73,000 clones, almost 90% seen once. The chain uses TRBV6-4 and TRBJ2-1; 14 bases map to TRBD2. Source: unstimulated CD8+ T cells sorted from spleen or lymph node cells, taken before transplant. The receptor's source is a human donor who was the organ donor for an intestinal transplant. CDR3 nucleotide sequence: TGTGCCAGCAGTGAGAGGGGACTAGCGGGGGCGGATGAGCAGTTCTTC. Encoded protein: CASSERGLAGADEQFF.